This T cell receptor beta chain was recovered during a study of blood T cell repertoires in COVID-19. Germline V gives CDR1 SGHRS, CDR2 YFSETQ. The CDR3 loop spans 14 amino acids. The junction had 5 bases not matched to a gene; V was cut back by 2 bases and J by 3 bases. The authors' processing: Amplification with reference gene primers provided the estimates of nucleated cell counts. Generated by immunoSEQ multiplex PCR, the TCRdb table keeps only in-frame clones and is missing some. Clonal size and the V and J genes are those of that table, whereas D and trimming came from the DNA. Of 250,000 to 300,000 clones in the sample, about four fifths were seen once.

The rearrangement links TRBV5-1 to TRBJ2-7; TRBD1 matches at 7 bases. Material for sequencing was PBMCs or T cells enriched from blood (not recorded which). This receptor was identified in a man aged 50 to 59 who had recovered from COVID-19. DNA for the CDR3: TGCGCCAGCAGCTTAGGGGACAGTCTCTACGAGCAGTACTTC. The encoded protein is CASSLGDSLYEQYF.